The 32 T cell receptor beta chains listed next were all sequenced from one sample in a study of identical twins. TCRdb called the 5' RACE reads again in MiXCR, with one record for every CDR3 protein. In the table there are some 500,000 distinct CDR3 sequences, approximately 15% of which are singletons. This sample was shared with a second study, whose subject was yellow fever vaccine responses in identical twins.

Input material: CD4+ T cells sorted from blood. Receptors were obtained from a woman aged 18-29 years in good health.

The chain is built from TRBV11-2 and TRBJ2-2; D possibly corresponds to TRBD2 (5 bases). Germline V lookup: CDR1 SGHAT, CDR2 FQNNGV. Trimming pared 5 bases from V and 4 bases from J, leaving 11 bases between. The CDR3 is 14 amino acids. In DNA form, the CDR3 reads TGTGCCAGCAGCACATCTGGGAGCACCGGGGAGCTGTTTTTT. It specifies CASSTSGSTGELFF. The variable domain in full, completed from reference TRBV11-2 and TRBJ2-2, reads EAGVAQSPRYKIIEKRQSVAFWCNPISGHATLYWYQQILGQGPKLLIQFQNNGVVDDSQLPKDRFSAERLKGVDSTLKIQPAKLEDSAVYLCASSTSGSTGELFFGEGSRLTVL.

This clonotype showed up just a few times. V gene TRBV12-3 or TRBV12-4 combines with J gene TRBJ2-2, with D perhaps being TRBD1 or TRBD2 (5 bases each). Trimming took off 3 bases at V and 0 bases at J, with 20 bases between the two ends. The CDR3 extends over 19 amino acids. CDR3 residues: CASSFVGGSKPANTGELFF. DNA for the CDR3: TGTGCCAGCAGTTTTGTTGGGGGTAGCAAACCCGCGAACACCGGGGAGCTGTTTTTT.

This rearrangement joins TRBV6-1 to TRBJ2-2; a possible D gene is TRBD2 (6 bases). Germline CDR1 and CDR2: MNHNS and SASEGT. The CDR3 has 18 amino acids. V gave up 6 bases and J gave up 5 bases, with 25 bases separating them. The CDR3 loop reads CASRTLGGVGMGTGELFF. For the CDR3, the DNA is TGTGCCAGCAGGACCCTAGGCGGGGTCGGAATGGGGACCGGGGAGCTGTTTTTT.

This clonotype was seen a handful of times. For the CDR3, the DNA is TGTGCCAGCAGGGTCCTTGGGACTAGCCTGATCCCCGGGGAGCTGTTTTTT. Residues: CASRVLGTSLIPGELFF. The chain employs TRBV12-3 or TRBV12-4 and TRBJ2-2; 9 nucleotides match TRBD2. The V segment lost 6 bases and the J segment 6 bases; nucleotides outside the gene matches: 14. The CDR3 runs to 17 residues.

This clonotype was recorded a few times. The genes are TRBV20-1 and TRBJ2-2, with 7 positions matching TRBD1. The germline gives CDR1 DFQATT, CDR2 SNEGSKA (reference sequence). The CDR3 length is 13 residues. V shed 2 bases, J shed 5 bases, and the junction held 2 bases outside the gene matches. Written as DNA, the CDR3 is TGCAGTGCTAGAAAGACAGGGACCGGGGAGCTGTTTTTT. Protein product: CSARKTGTGELFF.

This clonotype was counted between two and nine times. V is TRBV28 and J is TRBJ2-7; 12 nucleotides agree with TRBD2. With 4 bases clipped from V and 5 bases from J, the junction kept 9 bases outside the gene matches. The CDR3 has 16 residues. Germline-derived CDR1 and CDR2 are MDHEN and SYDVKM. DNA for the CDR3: TGTGCCAGCAGTTCCCCCCTAGCGGGAGGGCTTAACGAGCAGTACTTC. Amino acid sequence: CASSSPLAGGLNEQYF. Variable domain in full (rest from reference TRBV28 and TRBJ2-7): DVKVTQSSRYLVKRTGEKVFLECVQDMDHENMFWYRQDPGLGLRLIYFSYDVKMKEKGDIPEGYSVSREKKERFSLILESASTNQTSMYLCASSSPLAGGLNEQYFGPGTRLTVT.

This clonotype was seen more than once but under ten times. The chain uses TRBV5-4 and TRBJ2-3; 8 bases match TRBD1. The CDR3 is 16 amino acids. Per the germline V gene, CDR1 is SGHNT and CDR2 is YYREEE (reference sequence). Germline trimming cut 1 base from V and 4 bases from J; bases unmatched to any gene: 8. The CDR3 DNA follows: TGTGCCAGCAGCTTGCCGGGCAGGACAGGGCCAGATACGCAGTATTTT. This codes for CASSLPGRTGPDTQYF.

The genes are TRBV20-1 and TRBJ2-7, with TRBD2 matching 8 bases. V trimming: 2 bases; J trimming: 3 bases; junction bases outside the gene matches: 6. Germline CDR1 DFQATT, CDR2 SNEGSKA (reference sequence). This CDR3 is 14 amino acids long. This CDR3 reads CSARSLAGFYEQYF. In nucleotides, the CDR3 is TGCAGTGCTAGAAGTCTAGCGGGCTTCTACGAGCAGTACTTC.

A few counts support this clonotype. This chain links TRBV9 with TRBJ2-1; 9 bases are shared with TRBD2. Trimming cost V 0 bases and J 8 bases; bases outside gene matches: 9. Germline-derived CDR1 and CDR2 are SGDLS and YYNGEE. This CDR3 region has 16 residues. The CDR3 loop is CASSVDGGGAFDEQFF. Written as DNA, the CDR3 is TGTGCCAGCAGCGTAGACGGCGGGGGGGCCTTTGATGAGCAGTTCTTC.

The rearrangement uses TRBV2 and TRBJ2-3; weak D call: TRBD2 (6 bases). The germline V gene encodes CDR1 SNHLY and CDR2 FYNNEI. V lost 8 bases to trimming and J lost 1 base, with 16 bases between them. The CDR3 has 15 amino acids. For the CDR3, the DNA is TGTGCCAGCCTTCGCCGGGACTCCGGCACAGATACGCAGTATTTT. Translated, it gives CASLRRDSGTDTQYF.

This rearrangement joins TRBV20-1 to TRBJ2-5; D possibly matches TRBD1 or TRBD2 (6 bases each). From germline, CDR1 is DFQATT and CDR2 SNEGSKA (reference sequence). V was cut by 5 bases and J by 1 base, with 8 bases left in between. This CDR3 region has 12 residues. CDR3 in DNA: TGCAGTGCTTGGGGGGCCCAAGAGACCCAGTACTTC. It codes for CSAWGAQETQYF.

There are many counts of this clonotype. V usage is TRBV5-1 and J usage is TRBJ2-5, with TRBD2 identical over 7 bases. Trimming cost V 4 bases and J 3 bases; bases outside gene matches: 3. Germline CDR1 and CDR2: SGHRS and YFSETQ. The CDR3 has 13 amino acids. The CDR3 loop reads CASSESGEETQYF. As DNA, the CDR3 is TGCGCCAGCAGCGAAAGCGGGGAAGAGACCCAGTACTTC.

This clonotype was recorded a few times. CDR3: CASSLSRAGGGSHEQYF. The DNA of the CDR3 is TGTGCCAGCAGCTTATCAAGGGCCGGGGGCGGTTCCCACGAGCAGTACTTC. The genes are TRBV7-2 and TRBJ2-7, with D perhaps being TRBD1 or TRBD2 (6 bases each). CDR3 length: 17 residues. The V end lost 2 bases, the J end lost 5 bases, and 22 bases lay between the germline ends. The germline gives CDR1 SGHTA, CDR2 FQGNSA.

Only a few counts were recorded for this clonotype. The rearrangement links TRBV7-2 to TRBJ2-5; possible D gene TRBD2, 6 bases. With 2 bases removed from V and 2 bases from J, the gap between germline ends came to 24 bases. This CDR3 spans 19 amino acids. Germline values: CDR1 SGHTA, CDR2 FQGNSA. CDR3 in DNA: TGTGCCAGCAGCTTATCGAGCACCGGGGGTCGGGCTAGGCAAGAGACCCAGTACTTC. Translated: CASSLSSTGGRARQETQYF.

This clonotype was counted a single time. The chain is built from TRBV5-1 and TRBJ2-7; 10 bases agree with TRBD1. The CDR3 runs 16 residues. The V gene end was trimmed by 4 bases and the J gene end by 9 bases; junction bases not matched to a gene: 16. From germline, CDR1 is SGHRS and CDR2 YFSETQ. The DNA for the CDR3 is TGCGCCAGCAGCCTCGCGGGCCGAGGACAGGGGGGTGCGCAGTACTTC. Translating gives CASSLAGRGQGGAQYF.

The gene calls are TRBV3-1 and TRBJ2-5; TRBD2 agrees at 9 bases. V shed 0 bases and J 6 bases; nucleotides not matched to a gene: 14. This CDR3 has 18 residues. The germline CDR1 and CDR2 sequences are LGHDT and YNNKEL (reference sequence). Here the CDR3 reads CASSQDGRGGAGGKTQYF. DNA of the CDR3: TGTGCCAGCAGCCAAGATGGGCGCGGGGGGGCCGGAGGGAAGACCCAGTACTTC.

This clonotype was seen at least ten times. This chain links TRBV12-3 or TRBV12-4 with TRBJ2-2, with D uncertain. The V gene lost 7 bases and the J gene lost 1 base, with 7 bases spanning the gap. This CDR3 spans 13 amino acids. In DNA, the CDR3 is TGTGCCAGCAAACACCTGAACACCGGGGAGCTGTTTTTT. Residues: CASKHLNTGELFF.

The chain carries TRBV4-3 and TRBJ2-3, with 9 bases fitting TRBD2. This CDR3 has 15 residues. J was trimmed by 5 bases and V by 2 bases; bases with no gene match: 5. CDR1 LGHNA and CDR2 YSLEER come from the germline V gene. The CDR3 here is CASSQRGRAGDTQYF. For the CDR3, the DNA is TGCGCCAGCAGCCAACGCGGGAGGGCCGGAGATACGCAGTATTTT.

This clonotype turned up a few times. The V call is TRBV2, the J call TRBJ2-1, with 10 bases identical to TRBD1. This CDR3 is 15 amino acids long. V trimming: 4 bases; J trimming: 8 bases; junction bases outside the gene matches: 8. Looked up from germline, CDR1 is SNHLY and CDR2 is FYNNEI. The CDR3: CASSGRDRGGYEQFF. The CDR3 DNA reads TGTGCCAGCAGTGGCCGGGACAGGGGTGGCTATGAGCAGTTCTTC.

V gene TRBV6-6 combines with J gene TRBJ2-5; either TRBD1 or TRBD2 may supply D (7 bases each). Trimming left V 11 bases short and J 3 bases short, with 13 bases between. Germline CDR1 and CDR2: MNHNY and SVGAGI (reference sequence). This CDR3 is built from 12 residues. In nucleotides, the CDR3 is TGTGCCGGGGGGGGACAGAAAGAGACCCAGTACTTC. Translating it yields CAGGGQKETQYF.

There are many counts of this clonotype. The CDR3 sequence is CASGMRGSYNEQFF. The CDR3 DNA sequence: TGTGCCAGCGGTATGCGGGGTTCCTACAATGAGCAGTTCTTC. The J gene is TRBJ2-1, the V gene TRBV12-3 or TRBV12-4; TRBD2 might be the D (6 bases). The CDR3 sequence is 14 residues long. Trimming cost V 8 bases and J 1 base, with 12 bases left between them.

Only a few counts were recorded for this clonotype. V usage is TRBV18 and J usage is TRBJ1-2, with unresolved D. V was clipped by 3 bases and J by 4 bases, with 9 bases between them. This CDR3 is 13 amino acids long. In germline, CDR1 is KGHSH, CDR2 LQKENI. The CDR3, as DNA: TGTGCCAGCTCACCGGACGGAACCTATGGCTACACCTTC. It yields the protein CASSPDGTYGYTF. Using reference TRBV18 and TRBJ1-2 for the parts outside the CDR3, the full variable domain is NAGVMQNPRHLVRRRGQEARLRCSPMKGHSHVYWYRQLPEEGLKFMVYLQKENIIDESGMPKERFSAEFPKEGPSILRIQQVVRGDSAAYFCASSPDGTYGYTFGSGTRLTVV.

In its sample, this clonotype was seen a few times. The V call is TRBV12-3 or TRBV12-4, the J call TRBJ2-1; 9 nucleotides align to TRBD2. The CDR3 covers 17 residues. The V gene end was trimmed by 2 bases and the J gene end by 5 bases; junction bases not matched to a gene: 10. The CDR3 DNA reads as TGTGCCAGCAGTTTATTCGGATTAGCGGGGGCCCACAATGAGCAGTTCTTC. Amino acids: CASSLFGLAGAHNEQFF.

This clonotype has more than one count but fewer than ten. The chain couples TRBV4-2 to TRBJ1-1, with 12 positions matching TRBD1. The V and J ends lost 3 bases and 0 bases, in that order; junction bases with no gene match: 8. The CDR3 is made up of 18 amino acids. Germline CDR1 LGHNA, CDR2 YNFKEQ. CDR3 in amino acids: CASSHTPGQGAVNTEAFF. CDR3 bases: TGTGCCAGCAGCCATACTCCGGGACAGGGGGCGGTGAACACTGAAGCTTTCTTT.

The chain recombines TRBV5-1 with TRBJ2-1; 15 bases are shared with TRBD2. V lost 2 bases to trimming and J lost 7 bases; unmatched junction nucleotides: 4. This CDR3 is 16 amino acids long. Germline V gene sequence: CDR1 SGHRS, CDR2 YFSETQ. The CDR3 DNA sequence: TGCGCCAGCAGCTTACCCGGGACTAGCGGGGGGAATGAGCAGTTCTTC. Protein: CASSLPGTSGGNEQFF.

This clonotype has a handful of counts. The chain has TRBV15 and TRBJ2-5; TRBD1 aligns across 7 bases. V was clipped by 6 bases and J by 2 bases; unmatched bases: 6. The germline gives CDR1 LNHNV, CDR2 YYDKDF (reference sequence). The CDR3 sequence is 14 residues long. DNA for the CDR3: TGTGCCACCAGTCTTCTGGGACAGCAAGAGACCCAGTACTTC. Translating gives CATSLLGQQETQYF.

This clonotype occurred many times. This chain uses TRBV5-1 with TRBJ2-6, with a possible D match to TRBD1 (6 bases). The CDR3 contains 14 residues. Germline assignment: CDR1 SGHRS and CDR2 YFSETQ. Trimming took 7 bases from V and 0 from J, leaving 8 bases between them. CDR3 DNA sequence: TGCGCCAGCTCAGGGGACTCTGGGGCCAACGTCCTGACTTTC. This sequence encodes CASSGDSGANVLTF.

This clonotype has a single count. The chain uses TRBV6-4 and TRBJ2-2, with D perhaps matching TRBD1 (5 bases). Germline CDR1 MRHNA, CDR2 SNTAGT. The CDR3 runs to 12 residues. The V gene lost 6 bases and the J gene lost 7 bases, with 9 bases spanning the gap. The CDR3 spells CASRQGGGELFF. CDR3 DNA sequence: TGTGCCAGCAGGCAGGGCGGCGGGGAGCTGTTTTTT.

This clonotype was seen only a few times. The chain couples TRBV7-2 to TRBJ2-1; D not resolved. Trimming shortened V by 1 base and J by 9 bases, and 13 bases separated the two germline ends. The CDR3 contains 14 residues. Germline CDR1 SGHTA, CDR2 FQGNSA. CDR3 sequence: CASSLVGADTEQFF. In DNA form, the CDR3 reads TGTGCCAGCAGCTTAGTGGGCGCGGATACTGAGCAGTTCTTC.

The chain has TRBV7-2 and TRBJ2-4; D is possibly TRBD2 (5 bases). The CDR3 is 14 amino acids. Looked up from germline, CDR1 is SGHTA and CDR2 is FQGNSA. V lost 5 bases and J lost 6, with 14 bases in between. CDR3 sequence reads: CASSPRGLLNIQYF. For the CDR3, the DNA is TGTGCCAGCAGCCCCCGAGGACTCTTAAACATTCAGTACTTC. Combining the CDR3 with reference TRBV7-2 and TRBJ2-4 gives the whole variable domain GAGVSQSPSNKVTEKGKDVELRCDPISGHTALYWYRQSLGQGLEFLIYFQGNSAPDKSGLPSDRFSAERTGGSVSTLTIQRTQQEDSAVYLCASSPRGLLNIQYFGAGTRLSVL.

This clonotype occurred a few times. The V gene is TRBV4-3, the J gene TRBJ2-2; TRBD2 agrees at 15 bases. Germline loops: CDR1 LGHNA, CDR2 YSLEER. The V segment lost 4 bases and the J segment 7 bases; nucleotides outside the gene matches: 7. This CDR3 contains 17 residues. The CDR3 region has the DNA TGCGCCAGCAGCCTGACTCTGGGACTAGCGGGAGGCGGGGAGCTGTTTTTT. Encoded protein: CASSLTLGLAGGGELFF.

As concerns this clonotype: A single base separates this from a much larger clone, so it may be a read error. As DNA, the CDR3 is TGCAGCGTTGCCAGCGGAGGTTACAATGAGCAGCTCTTC. Translation: CSVASGGYNEQLF. The chain employs TRBV29-1 and TRBJ2-1, with a possible D match to TRBD2 (5 bases). The CDR3 length is 13 residues. The germline V gene encodes CDR1 SQVTM and CDR2 ANQGSEA.